Following are 9 T cell receptor beta chains from one sample sequenced in a study of blood T cell repertoires in COVID-19. Sequencing used immunoSEQ multiplex PCR; TCRdb keeps in-frame clones, though not all of them. Among approximately 180,000 clones, around nine tenths were seen once, and the ten largest hold 4% to 5.5%. The sample taken for sequencing was peripheral blood. These receptor sequences come from a human donor in a cohort sampled during active COVID-19.

The rearrangement uses TRBV6-1 and TRBJ1-4, with a weak D call TRBD1 (5 bases). Trimming took 3 bases from V and 7 from J, leaving 12 bases between them. The V gene's germline CDR1 is MNHNS and CDR2 SASEGT. The CDR3 runs 14 residues. The CDR3 region has the DNA TGTGCCAGCAGTGACGTCGTGGGGGGTGAAAAACTGTTTTTT. Its translation is CASSDVVGGEKLFF.

The chain has TRBV6-6 and TRBJ1-6; D not certain. The CDR3 runs 14 residues. CDR1 and CDR2 (germline): MNHNY, SVGAGI (reference sequence). The germline V and J ends were trimmed by 11 bases and 6 bases, with 17 bases remaining between them. The CDR3 spells CAGSPAGGNSPLHF. DNA for the CDR3: TGTGCCGGATCTCCAGCGGGCGGTAATTCACCCCTCCACTTT.

The gene calls are TRBV5-1 and TRBJ2-2; D may be TRBD1 (6 bases). The CDR3 totals 16 residues. V was trimmed by 1 base and J by 1 base, leaving 11 bases between them. The germline CDR1 and CDR2 sequences are SGHRS and YFSETQ. DNA for the CDR3: TGCGCCAGCAGCTTGTCCAGGGGCGGGAACACCGGGGAGCTGTTTTTT. Protein sequence: CASSLSRGGNTGELFF.

The chain is built from TRBV11-2 and TRBJ2-3, with D tentatively TRBD2 (6 bases). Germline V gene lookup returns CDR1 SGHAT and CDR2 FQNNGV. This CDR3 spans 16 amino acids. The ends were cut back, 5 bases at V and 3 bases at J, with 18 bases in the middle. The CDR3: CASSPGRGGSTDTQYF. CDR3 nucleotide sequence: TGTGCCAGCAGCCCTGGGCGGGGTGGTAGTACAGATACGCAGTATTTT.

The chain is built from TRBV12-3 or TRBV12-4 and TRBJ1-3; D is uncertain. Trimming removed 6 bases at V and 0 bases at J, with 6 bases between. CDR3 size: 13 residues. This chain's CDR3 is CASRAPSGNTIYF. Here the CDR3 DNA reads TGTGCCAGCAGAGCACCCTCTGGAAACACCATATATTTT.

The V and J genes are TRBV4-1 and TRBJ2-5; 9 bases are shared with TRBD2. The CDR3 is 16 residues long. V dropped 1 base and J dropped 5; count of bases not matched to a gene: 8. Looked up from germline, CDR1 is MGHRA and CDR2 is YSYEKL. The CDR3: CASSQGQAGGRETQYF. Here the CDR3 DNA reads TGCGCCAGCAGCCAAGGTCAAGCGGGGGGAAGGGAGACCCAGTACTTC.

V is TRBV7-8 and J is TRBJ2-1; D is undetermined. This CDR3 is built from 14 residues. V was trimmed by 2 bases and J by 4 bases, leaving 9 bases between them. Germline CDR1 is SGHVS and CDR2 is FQNEAQ. Written as DNA, the CDR3 is TGTGCCAGCAGCTTATTGGCCGGGTACAATGAGCAGTTCTTC. Its translation: CASSLLAGYNEQFF.

The rearrangement uses TRBV6-1 and TRBJ1-1, with TRBD1 matching over 10 bases. The J segment lost 5 bases and the V segment lost 3 bases, leaving 3 bases of the junction unmatched. Germline CDR1 is MNHNS and CDR2 is SASEGT. The CDR3 is 14 amino acids. The CDR3 DNA follows: TGTGCCAGCAGTGAGGGACAGGGGTTTACTGAAGCTTTCTTT. Translation gives CASSEGQGFTEAFF.

This clone showed up just once. The chain uses TRBV7-7 and TRBJ2-5; 10 positions agree with TRBD1. Germline trimming cut 5 bases from V and 5 bases from J; bases unmatched to any gene: 5. CDR1 is SSHAT and CDR2 is FNYEAQ in the germline V gene (reference sequence). This CDR3 comprises 14 residues. The DNA for the CDR3 is TGTGCCAGCAGCACCCGACAGGGGGCGGAGACCCAGTACTTC. This translates into CASSTRQGAETQYF.